These 26 T cell receptor beta chains were sequenced from one sample in a study of human T cells and chemical hapten exposure. TCRdb called the RACE reads again in MiXCR, with one record for every CDR3 protein. Among 100,000 to 120,000 distinct CDR3 sequences listed, under 40% were seen once. The time point is: patch test 3, about 24 weeks after DPC sensitization. Treatment of the sample: therapeutic diphenylcyclopropenone sensitization with weekly scalp DPC. The sequences come from whole blood, collected in connection with sensitization to the hapten diphenylcyclopropenone (DPC). These receptors all stem from a man aged 40-55 years with alopecia areata. Some clones in this sample may be carry-over from other donors' samples.

This clonotype showed up just a few times. The CDR3 loop reads CSVRRLSSYEQYV. The CDR3 DNA reads as TGCAGCGTTAGACGGTTGAGCTCCTACGAGCAGTACGTC. V is TRBV29-1 and J is TRBJ2-7; D remains unclear. The length of the CDR3 is 13 residues. The germline CDR1 and CDR2 sequences are SQVTM and ANQGSEA. V was shortened by 5 bases and J by 0 bases, with 11 bases between the two germline ends.

This chain links TRBV20-1 with TRBJ2-4; D perhaps matches TRBD1 (5 bases). This CDR3 comprises 15 residues. CDR1 is DFQATT and CDR2 is SNEGSKA in the germline V gene (reference sequence). Trimming removed 0 bases from V and 5 bases from J, with 14 bases in between. This CDR3 is CSARDHLGVENIQYF. Written as DNA, the CDR3 is TGCAGTGCTAGAGATCACTTAGGGGTGGAAAACATTCAGTACTTC.

This clonotype was seen more than once but under ten times. The rearrangement uses TRBV7-9 and TRBJ2-3, with 8 bases lining up with TRBD2. Unmatched junction bases numbered 1, after V lost 5 bases and J lost 0 bases. Germline V gene data show CDR1 as SEHNR and CDR2 as FQNEAQ (reference sequence). The CDR3 is made up of 14 amino acids. The CDR3 loop reads CASSASGSTDTQYF. In DNA, the CDR3 is TGTGCCAGCAGCGCTAGCGGGAGCACAGATACGCAGTATTTT.

This clonotype was seen only a few times. V is TRBV7-9 and J is TRBJ2-1, with 13 bases fitting TRBD2. CDR3 length equals 19 residues. Per the germline V gene, CDR1 is SEHNR and CDR2 is FQNEAQ (reference sequence). Trimming removed 6 bases from V and 0 bases from J; junction bases left unmatched: 11. CDR3 residues: CASRRGLAGPSSSYNEQFF. In DNA form, the CDR3 reads TGTGCCAGCAGACGGGGACTAGCGGGGCCCTCTAGCTCCTACAATGAGCAGTTCTTC.

The chain joins TRBV25-1 to TRBJ2-3; TRBD1 matches at 7 bases. Per the germline V gene, CDR1 is MGHDK and CDR2 is SYGVNS. The CDR3 is made up of 15 amino acids. The V gene end was trimmed by 6 bases and the J gene end by 3 bases; junction bases not matched to a gene: 9. The CDR3 reads CASSAGDSGTDTQYF. CDR3 DNA: TGTGCCAGCAGCGCTGGGGACAGCGGAACAGATACGCAGTATTTT.

The rearrangement uses TRBV10-3 and TRBJ2-2; D possibly corresponds to TRBD2 (6 bases). Germline-derived CDR1 and CDR2 are ENHRY and SYGVKD. The V end was cut by 7 bases, the J end by 7 bases, with 19 bases between. The CDR3 runs to 15 residues. The CDR3 DNA reads TGTGCCATCACTCAGCAACGGGAGAGGGGCGGGGAGCTGTTTTTT. It specifies CAITQQRERGGELFF.

This clonotype came up a few times. CDR3 DNA: TGTGCCAGCAGCTTAGACCGGGTCTCCTACGAGCAGTACGTC. Its translation: CASSLDRVSYEQYV. The gene calls are TRBV7-2 and TRBJ2-7; D is uncertain. This CDR3 spans 14 amino acids. From germline, CDR1 is SGHTA and CDR2 FQGNSA. V was cut by 1 base and J by 0 bases, with 7 bases left in between.

The genes are TRBV12-3 or TRBV12-4 and TRBJ2-5; 11 bases map to TRBD2. CDR3 length: 15 residues. Trimming took 4 bases from V and 5 from J; bases not matched to a gene: 6. CDR3 DNA sequence: TGTGCCAGCAGTTCCTCTAGCGGGAGGATGGAGACCCAGTACTTC. Protein sequence: CASSSSSGRMETQYF.

This sequence joins TRBV28 and TRBJ2-3, with 8 nucleotides matching TRBD2. CDR3 size: 18 residues. The trim removed 5 bases at V and 2 bases at J, leaving 15 bases unmatched. Germline V lookup: CDR1 MDHEN, CDR2 SYDVKM. The CDR3 bases are TGTGCCAGCAGTCCCCTCGGGGGAGCGGGAGTCGTCACAGATACGCAGTATTTT. Translating gives CASSPLGGAGVVTDTQYF.

The chain is built from TRBV5-4 and TRBJ2-3, with 9 bases matching TRBD2. The germline CDR1 and CDR2 sequences are SGHNT and YYREEE (reference sequence). V shed 1 base and J 5 bases; nucleotides not matched to a gene: 8. CDR3 length: 16 residues. The CDR3 loop is CASSLWIAGVEDTQYF. The CDR3 nucleotides read TGTGCCAGCAGCTTGTGGATAGCGGGAGTTGAAGATACGCAGTATTTT.

This clonotype was detected a few times. The genes are TRBV30 and TRBJ1-5, with unresolved D. Trimming pared 0 bases from V and 7 bases from J, leaving 13 bases between. Germline V gene sequence: CDR1 GTSNPN, CDR2 SVGIG (reference sequence). The length of the CDR3 is 14 residues. CDR3 residues: CAWSVLTREQPQHF. The CDR3 region has the DNA TGTGCCTGGAGTGTACTTACACGGGAACAGCCCCAGCATTTT.

The genes are TRBV7-6 and TRBJ2-3; TRBD2 matches at 8 bases. The CDR3 is made up of 16 amino acids. The V gene's germline CDR1 is SGHVS and CDR2 FNYEAQ. J was trimmed by 2 bases and V by 1 base; bases with no gene match: 5. The CDR3: CASSLVLAGLTDTQYF. The CDR3 nucleotides are TGTGCCAGCAGCTTAGTTCTAGCGGGCCTCACAGATACGCAGTATTTT.

This clonotype was found a few times. The chain employs TRBV10-3 and TRBJ2-3; the match to TRBD2 covers 7 bases. The CDR3 is made up of 16 amino acids. Germline values: CDR1 ENHRY, CDR2 SYGVKD. Germline trimming cut 5 bases from V and 4 bases from J; bases unmatched to any gene: 12. The CDR3 DNA sequence: TGTGCCATCAGTTCTAGCGGCCTCACCTCCCCAGATACGCAGTATTTT. Translated, it gives CAISSSGLTSPDTQYF.

This sequence joins TRBV7-9 and TRBJ2-3; unclear D gene. The CDR3 totals 15 residues. The germline V and J ends were trimmed by 5 bases and 0 bases, with 12 bases remaining between them. Germline V gene lookup returns CDR1 SEHNR and CDR2 FQNEAQ (reference sequence). The CDR3 nucleotides are TGTGCCAGCAGCCCCAAAGGTCCAAGCACAGATACGCAGTATTTT. Its translation: CASSPKGPSTDTQYF.

The rearrangement links TRBV9 to TRBJ1-1; D might be TRBD1 (5 bases). The germline CDR1 and CDR2 sequences are SGDLS and YYNGEE. This CDR3 contains 14 residues. The DNA of the CDR3 is TGTGCGTCAGAGGCAGGCTCGGGGGGGACTGAAGCTTTCTTT. Its translation is CASEAGSGGTEAFF.

The gene calls are TRBV15 and TRBJ2-3; no clear D gene. In germline, CDR1 is LNHNV, CDR2 YYDKDF (reference sequence). The V end lost 4 bases, the J end lost 4 bases, and 9 bases lay between the germline ends. This CDR3 region has 13 residues. The CDR3, as DNA: TGTGCCACCAGCACGAGGCTGGCAGATACGCAGTATTTT. This encodes CATSTRLADTQYF.

The rearrangement links TRBV7-2 to TRBJ2-7; D gene ambiguous. V was pared by 5 bases and J by 4 bases, with 21 bases between. Looked up from germline, CDR1 is SGHTA and CDR2 is FQGNSA. This CDR3 comprises 16 residues. The CDR3 is CASSPLLVRTCYEQYV. The CDR3 region has the DNA TGTGCCAGCAGCCCCCTTTTAGTCCGCACATGTTACGAGCAGTACGTC.

The chain recombines TRBV21-1 with TRBJ2-6; the table's TRBD1 call for D was not verified on the DNA. TRBV21-1 is a pseudogene. The CDR3 totals 17 residues. CDR3 in amino acids: CASSGGHLRSGANVLTF. The CDR3 DNA sequence: TGTGCCAGCAGTGGTGGACACCTCCGCTCTGGGGCCAACGTCCTGACTTTC.

The CDR3 nucleotides are TGTGCCAGCAGGCCTGGACAACTTGAAGGAAACACCATATATTTT. Translated, it gives CASRPGQLEGNTIYF. This chain connects TRBV12-3 or TRBV12-4 to TRBJ1-3; possibly TRBD1 for D (5 bases). CDR3 length: 15 residues. The ends were cut back, 6 bases at V and 4 bases at J, with 16 bases in the middle.

The V and J genes are TRBV4-3 and TRBJ2-1; 7 positions agree with TRBD1. The length of the CDR3 is 14 residues. J gave up 6 bases and V 4 bases, and 6 bases lay outside the gene matches. The germline gives CDR1 LGHNA, CDR2 YSLEER. CDR3 nucleotides: TGCGCCAGCAGCCTGACAGGGAACGTCAATGAGCAGTTCTTC. Encoded protein: CASSLTGNVNEQFF.

The chain carries TRBV5-4 and TRBJ2-3; 14 nucleotides line up with TRBD2. V shed 1 base and J 6 bases; nucleotides not matched to a gene: 7. The CDR3 consists of 17 residues. CDR1 and CDR2 from the germline V gene are SGHNT and YYREEE (reference sequence). CDR3 DNA sequence: TGTGCCAGCAGCTTGAAGGGACTAGCGGGAGACGCGGATACGCAGTATTTT. Translation gives CASSLKGLAGDADTQYF.

The chain is built from TRBV28 and TRBJ1-1; 11 bases fit TRBD1. The CDR3 extends over 13 amino acids. Germline lookup yields CDR1 MDHEN and CDR2 SYDVKM. The junction had 5 bases not matched to a gene; V was cut back by 9 bases and J by 5 bases. The CDR3: CASLGQGATEAFF. In DNA form, the CDR3 reads TGTGCCAGTCTAGGACAGGGGGCAACTGAAGCTTTCTTT.

The chain employs TRBV28 and TRBJ1-6; D is possibly TRBD1 (6 bases). This CDR3 has 13 residues. Germline V CDR1 and CDR2: MDHEN, SYDVKM. V lost 7 bases and J 6 bases, leaving 10 bases between the germline ends. CDR3 coding DNA: TGTGCCAGCAAAGGGGGAATTAATTCACCCCTCCACTTT. This gives the protein CASKGGINSPLHF.

This clonotype was detected only a few times. The CDR3 DNA sequence: TGTGCCAGCAGTAACAGGTACTCCTACGAGCAGTACTTC. Translated, it gives CASSNRYSYEQYF. The chain employs TRBV28 and TRBJ2-7; D possibly corresponds to TRBD1 (5 bases). V dropped 5 bases and J dropped 0 bases, with 8 bases sitting between them. The CDR3 is 13 amino acids. Germline CDR1 is MDHEN and CDR2 is SYDVKM.

The CDR3: CASSASDYSNQPQHF. The CDR3 region has the DNA TGTGCCAGCAGCGCGTCGGATTATAGCAATCAGCCCCAGCATTTT. The V and J genes are TRBV7-9 and TRBJ1-5, with D unresolved. The ends were cut back, 5 bases at V and 0 bases at J, with 11 bases in the middle. The length of the CDR3 is 15 residues. CDR1 and CDR2 from the germline V gene are SEHNR and FQNEAQ (reference sequence).

This rearrangement joins TRBV7-2 to TRBJ2-1; possibly TRBD1 or TRBD2 for D (5 bases each). Germline CDR1 and CDR2: SGHTA and FQGNSA. The CDR3 runs to 17 residues. V lost 5 bases and J 4 bases, leaving 21 bases between the germline ends. CDR3 protein: CASSKIPGPQIYNEQFF. The CDR3 region has the DNA TGTGCCAGCAGCAAAATACCGGGACCCCAAATTTACAATGAGCAGTTCTTC.